Listed below are T cell receptor beta chains from one sample, sequenced in a study of blood T cell repertoires in COVID-19. Assay used: immunoSEQ multiplex PCR; TCRdb lists only in-frame clones, some missing. This sample has approximately 190,000 clones; about 85% occur once, and the top ten carry 15% to 20%. Specimen: peripheral blood. These receptors came from a human donor in a cohort sampled during active COVID-19. CDR3s include the opening cysteine and the closing phenylalanine or tryptophan.

>TRBV19|TRBJ2-1
CASSINRDRAGEQFF
>TRBV5-1|TRBJ1-3
CASSLTGSNFGNTIYF
>TRBV3-1/TRBV3-2|TRBJ1-4
CASSQASTGGHEKLFF
>TRBV11-2|TRBJ2-1
CASSLEEGAIPTNEQFF
>TRBV4-2|TRBJ1-2
CASSQGNKPGQGGLLIYGYTF
>TRBV5-5|TRBJ1-5
CASSLAGGQPQHF
>TRBV3-1/TRBV3-2|TRBJ1-2
CASSHSDRGPLGYTF
>TRBV10-3|TRBJ2-1
CAISATSLDEQFF
>TRBV19|TRBJ1-3
CASRGGGLSGNTIYF
>TRBV27|TRBJ1-2
CASSLGGRYPYGYTF
>TRBV28|TRBJ2-2
CASTLRRGTGELFF
>TRBV7-2|TRBJ2-7
CASSFQGFIEGYEQYF
>TRBV7-6|TRBJ2-3
CASSYVADTQYF
>TRBV19|TRBJ1-1
CATGDWPEAFF
>TRBV5-4|TRBJ1-4
CASSPYFGQGVVANEKLFF
>TRBV28|TRBJ1-2
CASSAFYGYTF
>TRBV20-1|TRBJ2-1
CSALEYNEQFF
>TRBV12-3/TRBV12-4|TRBJ1-1
CASSPYRVGAFF
>TRBV28|TRBJ1-1
CASSLQVQWGEAFF
>TRBV7-8|TRBJ1-5
CASSQSGTGYYSNQPQHF
>TRBV2|TRBJ1-4
CASTPFRAGEKLFF
>TRBV11-2|TRBJ2-2
CASSLGRTGRLGNTGELFF
>TRBV27|TRBJ2-4
CASSMRRGRNIQYF
>TRBV5-1|TRBJ2-1
CASSLIGTYEQFF
>TRBV5-1|TRBJ1-5
CASSLEGGYQPQHF
>TRBV24-1|TRBJ1-5
CAIQPGQGTQPQHF
>TRBV7-2|TRBJ1-4
CASSLAQGVRNEKLFF
>TRBV7-2|TRBJ2-6
CASSLRGSGANVLTF
>TRBV7-2|TRBJ2-3
CASSLGAGGVDTQYF
>TRBV29-1|TRBJ1-5
CSVWTGGYQPQHF
>TRBV4-1|TRBJ2-7
CASSHLLAAGYEQYF
>TRBV12-3/TRBV12-4|TRBJ1-2
CASSLYQNYGYTF
>TRBV5-1|TRBJ2-3
CASSSRSGFTDTQYF
>TRBV10-1|TRBJ1-2
CASRLPQGQGRPYGYTF
>TRBV2|TRBJ2-1
CASSAEVLSSYNEQFF
>TRBV11-2|TRBJ2-2
CASRGGTWSANTGELFF
>TRBV28|TRBJ2-1
CASSLLAGGPHEQFF
>TRBV7-9|TRBJ2-1
CASSGLAGGPAYNEQFF
>TRBV7-8|TRBJ1-1
CASSFRGGENTEAFF
>TRBV6-5|TRBJ1-1
CASSYGRVRNTEAFF
>TRBV28|TRBJ1-5
CASSLPQAGAQHF
>TRBV7-8|TRBJ1-5
CASSGQYRLEPQHF
>TRBV19|TRBJ1-3
CASSENRLGGNTIYF
>TRBV7-9|TRBJ1-1
CASSPIQTGVNTEAFF
>TRBV6-6|TRBJ2-3
CASRRTSGRGDTQYF
>TRBV5-1|TRBJ2-5
CASSLPGLRTQYF
>TRBV2|TRBJ1-5
CASNGAEMNQPQHF
>TRBV25-1|TRBJ2-3
CASSDWGLAGADTQYF